The 9 T cell receptor beta chains below come from one sample, sequenced in a study of T cell responses to AZD1222 COVID-19 vaccine. Produced via immunoSEQ multiplex PCR; TCRdb's table is partial and in-frame only. The sample lists roughly 130,000 clones; approximately 90% were seen once. Specimen: peripheral blood, collected on day 0 of AZD1222 vaccination. The receptors were gathered from an adult in good health.

The V gene is TRBV9, the J gene TRBJ1-2, with D possibly being TRBD1 (5 bases). Per the germline V gene, CDR1 is SGDLS and CDR2 is YYNGEE. This CDR3 is 16 amino acids long. The germline V and J ends were trimmed by 4 bases and 3 bases, with 19 bases remaining between them. Here the CDR3 DNA reads TGTGCCAGCAGCTTCCGAAGGCGGGGGAGAGACTATGGCTACACCTTC. Translating it yields CASSFRRRGRDYGYTF.

The chain recombines TRBV28 with TRBJ1-1, with a tentative D call TRBD1 (6 bases). Trimming stripped 6 bases from V and 4 bases from J, with 21 bases between. CDR1 MDHEN and CDR2 SYDVKM come from the germline V gene. The CDR3 spans 16 residues. The CDR3 spells CASSPSGGLGTTEAFF. The CDR3 region has the DNA TGTGCCAGCAGCCCCTCCGGGGGCTTGGGGACCACTGAAGCTTTCTTT.

The CDR3 here is CASSLPSHDRAKGYTF. CDR3 coding DNA: TGTGCCAGCAGTTTACCCTCTCATGACAGGGCGAAGGGCTACACCTTC. The J gene is TRBJ1-2, the V gene TRBV28; 7 bases fit TRBD1. The V and J ends lost 2 bases and 8 bases, in that order; junction bases with no gene match: 14. The CDR3 is made up of 16 amino acids. CDR1 MDHEN and CDR2 SYDVKM come from the germline V gene.

The chain has TRBV27 and TRBJ1-4; no clear D gene. CDR3 length: 13 amino acids. Germline CDR1 reads MNHEY; CDR2 reads SMNVEV (reference sequence). The germline V and J ends were trimmed by 4 bases and 0 bases, with 3 bases remaining between them. The CDR3 DNA is TGTGCCAGCAGTTCCGCAACTAATGAAAAACTGTTTTTT. Translation: CASSSATNEKLFF.

The J gene is TRBJ2-5, the V gene TRBV7-9; 10 positions match TRBD1. The CDR3 contains 16 residues. Germline V gives CDR1 SEHNR, CDR2 FQNEAQ (reference sequence). V lost 4 bases, J lost 3 bases, and 8 bases stayed unmatched. The CDR3 region has the DNA TGTGCCAGCAGCTCGGGGGACAGGGGCGCAAAAGAGACCCAGTACTTC. Its translation: CASSSGDRGAKETQYF.

This chain joins TRBV6-5 and TRBJ2-1, with D unresolved. The CDR3 totals 12 residues. Between the trimmed V and J ends, which lost 7 bases and 6 bases, there was a span of 10 bases. Germline CDR1 and CDR2: MNHEY and SVGAGI. Here the CDR3 reads CASMRTGNEQFF. The DNA of the CDR3 is TGTGCCAGCATGCGGACCGGCAATGAGCAGTTCTTC.

The chain has TRBV5-1 and TRBJ2-3, with 7 bases lining up with TRBD1. V gave up 0 bases and J gave up 5 bases; unmatched junction bases: 3. This CDR3 is 14 amino acids long. Germline V lookup: CDR1 SGHRS, CDR2 YFSETQ. The CDR3 is CASSLEAGGDTQYF. The CDR3 DNA follows: TGCGCCAGCAGCTTGGAAGCAGGGGGAGATACGCAGTATTTT.

The chain has TRBV27 and TRBJ1-1, with D possibly matching TRBD1 (5 bases). The CDR3 sequence is 14 residues long. V lost 6 bases and J lost 3, with 14 bases in between. From germline, CDR1 is MNHEY and CDR2 SMNVEV (reference sequence). CDR3 bases: TGTGCCAGCAGCTCCCCCCCAGGGTACACTGAAGCTTTCTTT. Protein: CASSSPPGYTEAFF.

In DNA form, the CDR3 reads TGTGCCAGCAGTCCTAGCGGGAGGGAGACCCAGTACTTC. Translating it yields CASSPSGRETQYF. The chain links TRBV28 to TRBJ2-5, with TRBD2 matching 11 bases. Per germline, CDR1 MDHEN and CDR2 SYDVKM. The V gene end was trimmed by 5 bases and the J gene end by 5 bases; junction bases not matched to a gene: 1. This CDR3 is built from 13 residues.